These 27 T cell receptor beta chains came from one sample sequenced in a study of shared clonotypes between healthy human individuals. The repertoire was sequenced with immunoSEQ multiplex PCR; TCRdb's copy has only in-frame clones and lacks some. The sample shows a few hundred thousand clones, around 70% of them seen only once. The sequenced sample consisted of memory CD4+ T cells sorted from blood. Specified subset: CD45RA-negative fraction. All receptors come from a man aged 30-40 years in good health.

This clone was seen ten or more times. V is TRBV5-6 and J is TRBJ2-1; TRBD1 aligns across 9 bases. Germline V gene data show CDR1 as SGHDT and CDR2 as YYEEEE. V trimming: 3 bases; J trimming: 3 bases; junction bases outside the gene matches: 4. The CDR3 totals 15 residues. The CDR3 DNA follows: TGTGCCAGCAGCTATGGACAGGGGATCTACAATGAGCAGTTCTTC. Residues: CASSYGQGIYNEQFF.

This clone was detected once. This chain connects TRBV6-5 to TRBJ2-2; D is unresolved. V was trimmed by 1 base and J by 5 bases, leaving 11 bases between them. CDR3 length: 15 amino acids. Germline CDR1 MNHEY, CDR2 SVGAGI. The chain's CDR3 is CASSYFPGTTGELFF. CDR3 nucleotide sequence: TGTGCCAGCAGTTACTTCCCAGGAACGACCGGGGAGCTGTTTTTT.

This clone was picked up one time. CDR3 residues: CASSQFQGNTEAFF. The CDR3, as DNA: TGTGCCAGCAGCCAATTCCAGGGGAACACTGAAGCTTTCTTT. V and J are TRBV14 and TRBJ1-1; weak D call: TRBD1 (5 bases). The CDR3 totals 14 residues. V shed 2 bases and J shed 1 base, with 8 bases lying between them. Germline lookup yields CDR1 SGHDN and CDR2 FVKESK.

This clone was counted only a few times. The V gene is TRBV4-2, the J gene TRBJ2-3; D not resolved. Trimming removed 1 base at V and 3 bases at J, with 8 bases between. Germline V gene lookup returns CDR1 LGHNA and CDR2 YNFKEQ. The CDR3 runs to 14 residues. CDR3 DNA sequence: TGTGCCAGCAGCCAAGTAATGGGAACAGATACGCAGTATTTT. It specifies CASSQVMGTDTQYF.

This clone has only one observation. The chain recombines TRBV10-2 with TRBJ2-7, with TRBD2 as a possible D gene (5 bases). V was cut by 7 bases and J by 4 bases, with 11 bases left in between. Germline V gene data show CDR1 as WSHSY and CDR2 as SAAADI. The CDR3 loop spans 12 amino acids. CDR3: CASTPSGYEQYF. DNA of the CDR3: TGCGCCAGCACCCCTTCGGGGTACGAGCAGTACTTC.

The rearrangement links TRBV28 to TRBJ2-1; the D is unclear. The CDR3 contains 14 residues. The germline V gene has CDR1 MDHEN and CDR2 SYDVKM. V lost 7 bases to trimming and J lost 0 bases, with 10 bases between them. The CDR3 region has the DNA TGTGCCAGCACCGCGGCGGCCTCCTACAATGAGCAGTTCTTC. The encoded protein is CASTAAASYNEQFF.

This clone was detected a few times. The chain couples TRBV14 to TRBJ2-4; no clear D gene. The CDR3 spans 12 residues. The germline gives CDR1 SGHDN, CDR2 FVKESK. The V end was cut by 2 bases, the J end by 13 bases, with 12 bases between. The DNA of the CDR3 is TGTGCCAGCAGCCAAATAAATGGCAGGCAGTACTTC. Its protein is CASSQINGRQYF.

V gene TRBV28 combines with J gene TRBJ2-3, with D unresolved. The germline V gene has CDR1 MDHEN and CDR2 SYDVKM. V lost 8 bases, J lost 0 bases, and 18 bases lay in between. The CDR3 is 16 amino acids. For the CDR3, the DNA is TGTGCCAGCCTTCCCCCTCGTGCCTCTAGCACAGATACGCAGTATTTT. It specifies CASLPPRASSTDTQYF. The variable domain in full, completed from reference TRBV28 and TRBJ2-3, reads DVKVTQSSRYLVKRTGEKVFLECVQDMDHENMFWYRQDPGLGLRLIYFSYDVKMKEKGDIPEGYSVSREKKERFSLILESASTNQTSMYLCASLPPRASSTDTQYFGPGTRLTVL.

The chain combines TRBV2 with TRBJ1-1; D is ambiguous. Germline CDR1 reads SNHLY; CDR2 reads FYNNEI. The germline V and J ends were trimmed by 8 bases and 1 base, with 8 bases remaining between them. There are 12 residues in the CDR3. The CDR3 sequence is CASGRENTEAFF. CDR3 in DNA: TGTGCCAGCGGTCGAGAGAACACTGAAGCTTTCTTT.

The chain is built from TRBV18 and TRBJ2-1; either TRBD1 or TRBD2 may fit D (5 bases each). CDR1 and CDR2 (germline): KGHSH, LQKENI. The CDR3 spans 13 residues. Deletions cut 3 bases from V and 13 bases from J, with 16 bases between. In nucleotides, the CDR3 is TGTGCCAGCTCACCCGACTACCAGGGATTCCAGTTCTTC. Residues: CASSPDYQGFQFF.

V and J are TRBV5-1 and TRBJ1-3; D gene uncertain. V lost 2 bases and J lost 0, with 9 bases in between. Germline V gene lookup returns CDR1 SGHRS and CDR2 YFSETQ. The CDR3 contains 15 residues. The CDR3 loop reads CASSLSRHSGNTIYF. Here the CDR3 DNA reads TGCGCCAGCAGCTTAAGCAGGCACTCTGGAAACACCATATATTTT.

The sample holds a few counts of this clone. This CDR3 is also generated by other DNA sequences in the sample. CDR3 in DNA: TGTGCCATCAGTGAGTCGGGTGGGGATCAGCCCCAGCATTTT. Protein sequence: CAISESGGDQPQHF. The chain couples TRBV10-3 to TRBJ1-5, with D unresolved. V shed 0 bases and J shed 5 bases, with 8 bases lying between them. This CDR3 region has 14 residues. Germline V gene data show CDR1 as ENHRY and CDR2 as SYGVKD.

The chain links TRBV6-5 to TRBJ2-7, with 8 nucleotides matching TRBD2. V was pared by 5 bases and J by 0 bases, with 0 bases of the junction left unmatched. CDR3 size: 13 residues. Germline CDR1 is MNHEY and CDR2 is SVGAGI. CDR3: CASSREGSYEQYF. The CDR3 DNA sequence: TGTGCCAGCAGTCGGGAGGGCTCCTACGAGCAGTACTTC.

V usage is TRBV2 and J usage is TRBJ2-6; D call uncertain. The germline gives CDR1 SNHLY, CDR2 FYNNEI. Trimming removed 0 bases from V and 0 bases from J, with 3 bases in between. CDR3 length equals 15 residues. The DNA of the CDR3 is TGTGCCAGCAGTGAAGCCACCTCTGGGGCCAACGTCCTGACTTTC. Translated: CASSEATSGANVLTF.

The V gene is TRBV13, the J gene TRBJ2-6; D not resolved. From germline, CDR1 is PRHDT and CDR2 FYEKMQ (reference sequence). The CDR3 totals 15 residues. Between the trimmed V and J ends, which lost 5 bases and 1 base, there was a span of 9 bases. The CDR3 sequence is CASSLSASGANVLTF. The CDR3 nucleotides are TGTGCCAGCAGCCTCAGCGCATCTGGGGCCAACGTCCTGACTTTC. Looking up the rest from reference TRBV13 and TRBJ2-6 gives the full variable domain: AAGVIQSPRHLIKEKRETATLKCYPIPRHDTVYWYQQGPGQDPQFLISFYEKMQSDKGSIPDRFSAQQFSDYHSELNMSSLELGDSALYFCASSLSASGANVLTFGAGSRLTVL.

In DNA form, the CDR3 reads TGTGCCAGCAGTGAATGGGGGGGTACTACGTATCAGTACTTC. Encoded protein: CASSEWGGTTYQYF. This rearrangement joins TRBV6-1 to TRBJ2-7, with 7 bases fitting TRBD2. CDR3 size: 14 residues. Germline CDR1 MNHNS, CDR2 SASEGT. J lost 10 bases, V lost 2 bases, and 11 bases had no gene match.

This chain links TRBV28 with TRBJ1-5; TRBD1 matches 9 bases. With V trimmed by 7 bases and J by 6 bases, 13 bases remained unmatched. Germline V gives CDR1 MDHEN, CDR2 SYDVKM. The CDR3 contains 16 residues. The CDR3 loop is CASTGTGISFRQPQHF. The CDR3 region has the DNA TGTGCCAGCACCGGGACAGGGATATCTTTTCGTCAGCCCCAGCATTTT.

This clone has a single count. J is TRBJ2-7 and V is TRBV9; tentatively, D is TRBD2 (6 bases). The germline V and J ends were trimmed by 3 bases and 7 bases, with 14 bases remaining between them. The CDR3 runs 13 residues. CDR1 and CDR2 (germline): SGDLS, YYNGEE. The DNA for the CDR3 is TGTGCCAGCAGCGGCCGCCCGGGGAGGGAGCAGTACTTC. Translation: CASSGRPGREQYF.

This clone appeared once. In nucleotides, the CDR3 is TGTGCCAGCAGCGCGACCGGGACAGGGGCCTACGAGCAGTACTTC. Amino acid sequence: CASSATGTGAYEQYF. The chain uses TRBV7-6 and TRBJ2-7; 10 bases are shared with TRBD1. The germline gives CDR1 SGHVS, CDR2 FNYEAQ. The trim removed 5 bases at V and 2 bases at J, leaving 6 bases unmatched. CDR3 length: 15 amino acids.

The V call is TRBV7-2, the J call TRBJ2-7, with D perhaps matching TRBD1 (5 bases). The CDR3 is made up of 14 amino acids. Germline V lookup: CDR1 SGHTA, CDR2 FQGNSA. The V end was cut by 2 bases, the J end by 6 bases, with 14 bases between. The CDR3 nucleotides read TGTGCCAGCAGCTTAATGTCCAGGCAGGGCGAGCAGTACTTC. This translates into CASSLMSRQGEQYF.

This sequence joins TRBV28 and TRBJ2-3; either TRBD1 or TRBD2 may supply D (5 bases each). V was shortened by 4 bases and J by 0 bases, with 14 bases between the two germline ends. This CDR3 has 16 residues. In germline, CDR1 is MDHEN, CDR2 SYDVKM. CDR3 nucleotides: TGTGCCAGCAGTTCCCGGGGCCACTCTAGCACAGATACGCAGTATTTT. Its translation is CASSSRGHSSTDTQYF.

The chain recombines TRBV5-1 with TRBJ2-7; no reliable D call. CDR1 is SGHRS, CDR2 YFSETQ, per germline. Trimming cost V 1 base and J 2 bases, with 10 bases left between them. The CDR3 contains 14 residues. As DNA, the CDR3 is TGCGCCAGCAGCTTGAAAGGGCCGACCTACGAGCAGTACTTC. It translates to CASSLKGPTYEQYF.

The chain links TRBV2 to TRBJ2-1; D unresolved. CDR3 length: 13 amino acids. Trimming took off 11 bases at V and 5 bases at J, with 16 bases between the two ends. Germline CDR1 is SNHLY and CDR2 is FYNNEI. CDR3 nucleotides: TGTGCCTCCGTCCAGGAGCAGAACAATGAGCAGTTCTTC. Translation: CASVQEQNNEQFF.

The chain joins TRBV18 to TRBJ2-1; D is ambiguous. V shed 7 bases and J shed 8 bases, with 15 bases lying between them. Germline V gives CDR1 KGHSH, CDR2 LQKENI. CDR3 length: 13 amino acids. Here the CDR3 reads CASYPPSGDEQFF. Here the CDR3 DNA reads TGTGCCAGCTACCCCCCGTCTGGGGATGAGCAGTTCTTC.

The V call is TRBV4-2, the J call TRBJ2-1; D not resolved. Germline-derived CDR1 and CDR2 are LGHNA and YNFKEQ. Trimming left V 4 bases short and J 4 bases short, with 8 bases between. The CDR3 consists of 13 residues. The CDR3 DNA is TGTGCCAGCAGCCCTCCTGAATACAATGAGCAGTTCTTC. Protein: CASSPPEYNEQFF.

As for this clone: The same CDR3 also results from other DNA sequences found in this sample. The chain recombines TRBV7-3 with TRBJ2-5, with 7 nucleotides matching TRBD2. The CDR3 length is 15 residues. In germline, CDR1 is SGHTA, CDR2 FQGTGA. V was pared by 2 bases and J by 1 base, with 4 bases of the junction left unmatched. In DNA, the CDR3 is TGTGCCAGCAGCTTAGGGACTAATAGCCAAGAGACCCAGTACTTC. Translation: CASSLGTNSQETQYF.

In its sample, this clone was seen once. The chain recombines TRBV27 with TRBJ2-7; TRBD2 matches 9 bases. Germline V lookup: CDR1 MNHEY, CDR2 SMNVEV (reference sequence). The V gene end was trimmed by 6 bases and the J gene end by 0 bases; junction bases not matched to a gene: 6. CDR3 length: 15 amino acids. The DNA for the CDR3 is TGTGCCAGCAGCAGACTAGCGGTAGACTCCTACGAGCAGTACTTC. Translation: CASSRLAVDSYEQYF.